Each of the 21 T cell receptor beta chains below was sequenced from the same sample in a study of blood T cell repertoires in COVID-19. The data were produced by immunoSEQ multiplex PCR, yet TCRdb's version contains in-frame clones alone and is incomplete. The profile shows more than 150,000 clones, approximately 86% of them singletons. Sequencing was carried out using peripheral blood. The receptors stem from a man over 45 with active or convalescent COVID-19.

The chain joins TRBV9 to TRBJ2-2, with D uncertain. The CDR3 consists of 14 residues. V was clipped by 1 base and J by 0 bases, with 4 bases between them. The germline gives CDR1 SGDLS, CDR2 YYNGEE. The CDR3 DNA reads as TGTGCCAGCAGCGTACCTGCGAACACCGGGGAGCTGTTTTTT. It specifies CASSVPANTGELFF.

The chain combines TRBV7-9 with TRBJ1-1, with D possibly being TRBD1 (5 bases). The CDR3 is 15 residues long. V was trimmed by 1 base and J by 3 bases, leaving 12 bases between them. In germline, CDR1 is SEHNR, CDR2 FQNEAQ (reference sequence). This CDR3 is CASSLGAGMDTEAFF. CDR3 nucleotides: TGTGCCAGCAGCTTAGGGGCAGGGATGGACACTGAAGCTTTCTTT.

The rearrangement joins TRBV4-3 to TRBJ2-7, with 7 bases that match TRBD1. The CDR3 runs 13 residues. Germline CDR1 and CDR2: LGHNA and YSLEER. Losses at the gene ends were 3 bases for V and 7 bases for J; bases not matched to a gene: 6. CDR3 in amino acids: CASSHPGQDEQYF. The CDR3 nucleotides read TGCGCCAGCAGCCATCCCGGACAGGATGAGCAGTACTTC.

The CDR3 is CASSKGGGRGNEQFF. In DNA, the CDR3 is TGTGCCAGCAGCAAAGGCGGGGGGAGGGGCAATGAGCAGTTCTTC. The chain links TRBV21-1 to TRBJ2-1; the table's D gene call, TRBD2, was not cross checked with the DNA. TRBV21-1 is classified as a pseudogene. The CDR3 has 15 amino acids.

This chain links TRBV30 with TRBJ2-3; 7 nucleotides line up with TRBD2. The ends lost 0 bases at V and 1 base at J; junction bases unmatched: 4. The CDR3 is 15 residues long. CDR1 and CDR2 (germline): GTSNPN, SVGIG (reference sequence). The CDR3 reads CAWSVPLAGTDTQYF. CDR3 nucleotide sequence: TGTGCCTGGAGTGTACCGCTAGCGGGCACAGATACGCAGTATTTT.

DNA for the CDR3: TGTGCCAGCAGCTTCCCTAGCGGGACACACAATGAGCAGTTCTTC. The encoded protein is CASSFPSGTHNEQFF. V gene TRBV5-4 combines with J gene TRBJ2-1, with 9 nucleotides matching TRBD2. V dropped 2 bases and J dropped 5; count of bases not matched to a gene: 5. The germline V gene has CDR1 SGHNT and CDR2 YYREEE (reference sequence). The CDR3 consists of 15 residues.

This chain links TRBV29-1 with TRBJ2-5; D may be TRBD2 (5 bases). This CDR3 is built from 14 residues. V was clipped by 8 bases and J by 5 bases, with 21 bases between them. CDR1 is SQVTM, CDR2 ANQGSEA, per germline. The DNA for the CDR3 is TGCAGCTCCGGTCGAAGGAGCCCGGGGGAGACCCAGTACTTC. Its translation is CSSGRRSPGETQYF.

This clone was seen a single time. V usage is TRBV5-4 and J usage is TRBJ2-3; perhaps TRBD1 as D (5 bases). This CDR3 has 15 amino acids. Trimming stripped 8 bases from V and 6 bases from J, with 22 bases between. CDR1 is SGHNT, CDR2 YYREEE, per germline (reference sequence). The CDR3 sequence is CASQGGAGKPDTQYF. The CDR3 DNA reads as TGTGCCAGTCAAGGTGGGGCAGGGAAGCCGGATACGCAGTATTTT.

V and J are TRBV2 and TRBJ1-5; 7 bases are a match to TRBD1. The CDR3 covers 15 residues. J was trimmed by 4 bases and V by 1 base; bases with no gene match: 4. CDR1 SNHLY and CDR2 FYNNEI come from the germline V gene. The CDR3 spells CASSEGQGGNQPQHF. CDR3 coding DNA: TGTGCCAGCAGTGAAGGACAGGGCGGGAATCAGCCCCAGCATTTT.

This clone was counted only a few times. The chain recombines TRBV6-5 with TRBJ1-5; TRBD1 might be the D (5 bases). Trimming shortened V by 7 bases and J by 4 bases, and 8 bases separated the two germline ends. This CDR3 is built from 12 residues. CDR1 is MNHEY, CDR2 SVGAGI, per germline. This CDR3 is CASTPGNQPQHF. The CDR3 bases are TGTGCCAGCACCCCAGGGAATCAGCCCCAGCATTTT.

This clone has only one observation. The chain combines TRBV7-2 with TRBJ1-1, with 9 bases identical to TRBD1. Unmatched junction bases numbered 5, after V lost 5 bases and J lost 4 bases. CDR3 length: 14 amino acids. CDR1 is SGHTA and CDR2 is FQGNSA in the germline V gene. The CDR3 region is CASSKQGAGTEAFF. CDR3 DNA: TGTGCCAGCAGCAAACAGGGGGCAGGCACTGAAGCTTTCTTT.

This rearrangement joins TRBV18 to TRBJ2-7, with a tentative D call TRBD1 (5 bases). V lost 8 bases and J 4 bases, leaving 15 bases between the germline ends. This CDR3 comprises 13 residues. From germline, CDR1 is KGHSH and CDR2 LQKENI. CDR3 coding DNA: TGTGCCAGCCTACGGCAGGGAAGATACGAGCAGTACTTC. It is translated as CASLRQGRYEQYF. Filled out from reference TRBV18 and TRBJ2-7, the complete variable domain reads NAGVMQNPRHLVRRRGQEARLRCSPMKGHSHVYWYRQLPEEGLKFMVYLQKENIIDESGMPKERFSAEFPKEGPSILRIQQVVRGDSAAYFCASLRQGRYEQYFGPGTRLTVT.

The V call is TRBV7-3, the J call TRBJ2-1; TRBD1 aligns across 7 bases. CDR1 SGHTA and CDR2 FQGTGA come from the germline V gene. V trimming: 5 bases; J trimming: 5 bases; junction bases outside the gene matches: 6. This CDR3 has 14 amino acids. This CDR3 is CASSPPTGNNEQFF. CDR3 nucleotide sequence: TGTGCCAGCAGCCCGCCGACAGGGAACAATGAGCAGTTCTTC.

V gene TRBV15 combines with J gene TRBJ2-6, with 9 bases aligning to TRBD1. After removal of 2 bases from V and 5 bases from J, the junction contained 13 bases not matched to a gene. Germline V gene lookup returns CDR1 LNHNV and CDR2 YYDKDF (reference sequence). The CDR3 length is 19 residues. DNA of the CDR3: TGTGCCACCAGCAGATCCCCGACAGGGGGGCCGGGAAGGGCCAACGTCCTGACTTTC. It specifies CATSRSPTGGPGRANVLTF.

This clone was seen a handful of times. The chain recombines TRBV3-1 (or the pseudogene TRBV3-2) with TRBJ2-3; D is ambiguous. Trimming removed 1 base from V and 2 bases from J, with 7 bases in between. CDR1 is LGHDT and CDR2 is YNNKEL in the germline V gene (reference sequence). This CDR3 is built from 14 residues. The CDR3 here is CASSQVAITDTQYF. CDR3 nucleotide sequence: TGTGCCAGCAGCCAAGTTGCTATCACAGATACGCAGTATTTT.

This chain uses TRBV5-8 with TRBJ1-5; the match to TRBD1 covers 9 bases. V was clipped by 3 bases and J by 3 bases; unmatched bases: 10. The CDR3 consists of 17 residues. CDR1 and CDR2 from the germline V gene are SGHTS and YDEGEE. This CDR3 is CASSSSEGQGYNQPQHF. DNA of the CDR3: TGTGCCAGCAGCTCTTCGGAGGGACAGGGATACAATCAGCCCCAGCATTTT.

The genes are TRBV3-1 (or the pseudogene TRBV3-2) and TRBJ1-4; D is unresolved. This CDR3 has 14 amino acids. Trimming pared 0 bases from V and 2 bases from J, leaving 4 bases between. Germline V gene sequence: CDR1 LGHDT, CDR2 YNNKEL (reference sequence). The DNA for the CDR3 is TGTGCCAGCAGCCAAGATGAGACTAATGAAAAACTGTTTTTT. Translated: CASSQDETNEKLFF.

The V gene is TRBV6-9, the J gene TRBJ2-7; 9 bases are shared with TRBD1. The CDR3 is made up of 20 amino acids. The ends lost 6 bases at V and 1 base at J; junction bases unmatched: 22. Germline CDR1 reads MNHGY; CDR2 reads SVAAGI. The DNA of the CDR3 is TGTGCCAGCAGATTCGACAGGGGGATCTTAGGCGGGGAAAAATCCTACGAGCAGTACTTC. Its translation: CASRFDRGILGGEKSYEQYF.

This sequence joins TRBV7-3 and TRBJ2-6, with 10 bases lining up with TRBD1. The CDR3 runs 17 residues. With V trimmed by 5 bases and J by 0 bases, 4 bases remained unmatched. The germline V gene has CDR1 SGHTA and CDR2 FQGTGA. CDR3 nucleotides: TGTGCCAGCAGCCCGGGACAGGGGAACTCTGGGGCCAACGTCCTGACTTTC. It specifies CASSPGQGNSGANVLTF.

Here the CDR3 DNA reads TGTGCCAGCAGCTCCCTAAGGAGGAGCTCCTACAATGAGCAGTTCTTC. This codes for CASSSLRRSSYNEQFF. The chain recombines TRBV7-9 with TRBJ2-1; D perhaps matches TRBD2 (5 bases). Germline assignment: CDR1 SEHNR and CDR2 FQNEAQ (reference sequence). This CDR3 has 16 amino acids. Trimming removed 4 bases from V and 0 bases from J, with 13 bases in between.

The V call is TRBV19, the J call TRBJ1-1, with a possible D match to TRBD1 (6 bases). Germline CDR1 reads LNHDA; CDR2 reads SQIVND (reference sequence). The CDR3 is made up of 14 amino acids. V was trimmed by 2 bases and J by 6 bases, leaving 13 bases between them. CDR3 residues: CASSIYREGAEAFF. The CDR3 bases are TGTGCCAGTAGTATATACAGGGAGGGGGCTGAAGCTTTCTTT. The variable domain in full, with the rest retrieved from reference TRBV19 and TRBJ1-1, is DGGITQSPKYLFRKEGQNVTLSCEQNLNHDAMYWYRQDPGQGLRLIYYSQIVNDFQKGDIAEGYSVSREKKESFPLTVTSAQKNPTAFYLCASSIYREGAEAFFGQGTRLTVV.